These T cell receptor beta chains were read from a single sample in a study of cytomegalovirus exposure and HLA in healthy donors. The method was immunoSEQ multiplex PCR; TCRdb's version includes in-frame clones alone and lacks a portion of them. The sample records roughly 110,000 clones, 88% being singletons. Specimen: PBMCs. These receptors all come from a woman aged 18-35 years in good health and CMV-seropositive. CDR3s include the opening cysteine and the closing phenylalanine or tryptophan. The D gene is left open where the match is weak. Not all rows give a size; the values are once, few, many and, for expanded clones, a class.

length | J | D | V | size | CDR3 | DNA
13 | TRBJ2-7 | NA | TRBV7-6 | NA | CASSRSDTYEQYF | TGTGCCAGCAGCCGATCGGACACCTACGAGCAGTACTTC
16 | TRBJ1-2 | NA | TRBV4-1 | NA | CASSQVLGGRFYGYTF | TGCGCCAGCAGCCAAGTTTTAGGGGGACGTTTCTATGGCTACACCTTC
17 | TRBJ2-2 | NA | TRBV4-3 | NA | CASSQDGTGDRTGELFF | TGCGCCAGCAGCCAAGACGGGACGGGGGACCGCACCGGGGAGCTGTTTTTT
14 | TRBJ2-5 | TRBD2 | TRBV7-6 | NA | CASSLTAGLETQYF | TGTGCCAGCAGCTTAACAGCGGGGTTGGAGACCCAGTACTTC
14 | TRBJ1-2 | NA | TRBV10-3 | NA | CAISESTRGYGYTF | TGTGCCATCAGTGAGTCGACCAGGGGCTATGGCTACACCTTC
16 | TRBJ2-7 | TRBD2 | TRBV4-1 | once | CASSQDPGLAQYEQYF | TGCGCCAGCAGCCAAGATCCCGGACTAGCGCAGTACGAGCAGTACTTC
15 | TRBJ1-6 | NA | TRBV7-8 | NA | CASSLGGSYNSPLHF | TGTGCCAGCAGCTTAGGCGGCTCCTATAATTCACCCCTCCACTTT
15 | TRBJ1-3 | NA | TRBV7-9 | NA | CASSLDFLSGNTIYF | TGTGCCAGCAGCTTAGATTTCCTCTCTGGAAACACCATATATTTT
15 | TRBJ1-6 | NA | TRBV7-9 | NA | CASSPGVGVNSPLHF | TGTGCCAGCAGCCCCGGGGTAGGTGTCAATTCACCCCTCCACTTT
15 | TRBJ1-4 | TRBD1 | TRBV15 | NA | CATKARGGTNEKLFF | TGTGCCACCAAGGCAAGAGGGGGCACTAATGAAAAACTGTTTTTT
14 | TRBJ2-2 | NA | TRBV11-3 | NA | CASSSLTNTGELFF | TGTGCCAGCAGCTCGCTAACGAACACCGGGGAGCTGTTTTTT
16 | TRBJ2-1 | TRBD1 | TRBV4-3 | NA | CASSQEGGVFYNEQFF | TGCGCCAGCAGCCAAGAAGGGGGCGTTTTTTACAATGAGCAGTTCTTC
14 | TRBJ2-5 | NA | TRBV2 | NA | CASSEASYQETQYF | TGTGCCAGCAGTGAAGCGTCGTACCAAGAGACCCAGTACTTC
14 | TRBJ1-1 | NA | TRBV4-3 | NA | CASSQDGRNTEAFF | TGCGCCAGCAGCCAAGATGGGAGGAACACTGAAGCTTTCTTT
17 | TRBJ1-3 | TRBD1 | TRBV7-9 | NA | CASSLVRDRWPGNTIYF | TGTGCCAGCAGCTTAGTCAGGGACAGGTGGCCTGGAAACACCATATATTTT
17 | TRBJ1-6 | NA | TRBV28 | NA | CASSGQIFSSYNSPLHF | TGTGCCAGCAGTGGACAGATTTTTAGCTCCTATAATTCACCCCTCCACTTT
13 | TRBJ1-2 | TRBD1 | TRBV4-1 | NA | CASSRGQGDGYTF | TGCGCCAGCAGCCGCGGACAGGGAGATGGCTACACCTTC
15 | TRBJ2-2 | TRBD2 | TRBV2 | NA | CASLREGLPTGELFF | TGTGCCAGCCTCAGGGAGGGACTACCCACCGGGGAGCTGTTTTTT
14 | TRBJ2-2 | NA | TRBV4-1 | few | CASSQEFRTGELFF | TGCGCCAGCAGCCAAGAATTCCGCACCGGGGAGCTGTTTTTT
14 | TRBJ1-1 | TRBD1 | TRBV19 | NA | CASSTGTGLTEAFF | TGTGCCAGTAGTACTGGGACAGGGTTGACTGAAGCTTTCTTT
16 | TRBJ1-5 | NA | TRBV1 | NA | CTSSQDHPGLGQPQHF | TGCACCAGCAGCCAAGATCACCCAGGGCTTGGTCAGCCCCAGCATTTT
17 | TRBJ1-3 | NA | TRBV18 | few | CASSPNGQTRSGNTIYF | TGTGCCAGCTCACCAAATGGACAGACCCGCTCTGGAAACACCATATATTTT
14 | TRBJ1-4 | NA | TRBV4-1 | NA | CASSPFGSGEKLFF | TGCGCCAGCAGCCCTTTTGGGTCGGGGGAAAAACTGTTTTTT
14 | TRBJ1-1 | TRBD1 | TRBV11-2 | once | CASSADRGRGEAFF | TGTGCCAGCAGCGCCGACAGGGGGCGAGGTGAAGCTTTCTTT
17 | TRBJ2-2 | TRBD1 | TRBV7-9 | NA | CASSPTGTGLNTGELFF | TGTGCCAGCAGCCCGACCGGGACAGGACTCAACACCGGGGAGCTGTTTTTT
14 | TRBJ2-7 | NA | TRBV6-1 | few | CASSERGHIGEQYF | TGTGCCAGCAGTGAAAGGGGCCATATCGGCGAGCAGTACTTC
13 | TRBJ2-6 | NA | TRBV2 | NA | CASSGEVTNVLTF | TGTGCCAGCAGTGGGGAGGTAACCAACGTCCTGACTTTC